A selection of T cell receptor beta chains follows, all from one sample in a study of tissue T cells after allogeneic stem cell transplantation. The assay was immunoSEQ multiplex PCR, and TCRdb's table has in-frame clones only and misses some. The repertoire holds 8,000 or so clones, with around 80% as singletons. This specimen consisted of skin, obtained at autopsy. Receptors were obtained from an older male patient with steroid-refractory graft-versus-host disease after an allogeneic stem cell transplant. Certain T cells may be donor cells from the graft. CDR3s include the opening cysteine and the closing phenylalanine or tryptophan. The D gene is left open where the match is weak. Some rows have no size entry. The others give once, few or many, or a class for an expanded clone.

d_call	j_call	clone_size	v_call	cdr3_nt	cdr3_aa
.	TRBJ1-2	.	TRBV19	TGTGCCAGTAGTATGCCCGGCAGGGTCGGCTATGGCTACACCTTC	CASSMPGRVGYGYTF
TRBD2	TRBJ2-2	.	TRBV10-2	TGCGCCAGCAGAGGAATAGCGGGGGGGCCTAAGGCGGACGGGGAGCTGTTTTTT	CASRGIAGGPKADGELFF
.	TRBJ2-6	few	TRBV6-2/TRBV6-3	TGTGCCAGCAGTTACGAGCTCGCGGGGTTGGGTGATGGGGCCAACGTCCTGACTTTC	CASSYELAGLGDGANVLTF
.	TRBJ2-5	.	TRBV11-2	TGTGCCAGCAGCTTGGTCCATGGGGAGACCCAGTACTTC	CASSLVHGETQYF
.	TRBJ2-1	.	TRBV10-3	TGTGCCACCGGGGACGGAAGGGAGCAGTTCTTC	CATGDGREQFF
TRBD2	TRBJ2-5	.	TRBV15	TGTGCCACCAGCAGGTCAGCGGGGGGAGAGACCCAGTACTTC	CATSRSAGGETQYF
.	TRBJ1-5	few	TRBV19	TGTGCCAGTAGTCCCTCTCCCACAGGACCGCTAAATAGCAATCAGCCCCAGCATTTT	CASSPSPTGPLNSNQPQHF
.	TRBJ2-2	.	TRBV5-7	TGTGCCAGCAGCCTTGTTAGGGGCGGGGAGCTGTTTTTT	CASSLVRGGELFF
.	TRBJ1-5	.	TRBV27	TGTGCCAGCAGCCCTTTCTTGGGTGGCAATCAGCCCCAGCATTTT	CASSPFLGGNQPQHF
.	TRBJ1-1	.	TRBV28	TGTGCCAGCAGTGCCGGGACGTCGAACACTGAAGCTTTCTTT	CASSAGTSNTEAFF
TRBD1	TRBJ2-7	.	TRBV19	TGTGCCAGTAGTAGCGACAGGGGGCCGACGTGGGGGGAGCAGTACTTC	CASSSDRGPTWGEQYF
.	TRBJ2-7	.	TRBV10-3	TGTGCCATCAGTGAGTCAAGGACAGAGAGTTACGAGCAGTACTTC	CAISESRTESYEQYF
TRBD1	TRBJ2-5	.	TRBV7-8	TGTGCCAGCAGCTTAGCGTGGGTTTCTCGGGGACAGGGGTTCAAAGAGACCCAGTACTTC	CASSLAWVSRGQGFKETQYF
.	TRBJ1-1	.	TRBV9	TGTGCCAGCAGCGTCCACGCCAACACTGAAGCTTTCTTT	CASSVHANTEAFF
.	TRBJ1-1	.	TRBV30	TGTGCCTGGAGGGCATTCGGGGCATCTGAAGCTTTCTTT	CAWRAFGASEAFF
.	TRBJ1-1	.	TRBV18	TGTGCCAGCTCACCACCGGGCCCGGGGGCGAACACTGAAGCTTTCTTT	CASSPPGPGANTEAFF